The subject of this entry is one T cell receptor beta chain. The clone's antigen remains unknown. Qualities for individual bases were not recorded, and no much larger clone is one base off. Counted from cysteine to phenylalanine, this CDR3 has 15 amino acids. The only DNA kept is the CDR3, 45 bases in frame from the first base. The germline V gene yields MNHNS for CDR1 and SASEGT for CDR2. Cut back by 1 base and 0 bases, the V and J ends lie 10 bases apart. The sample originates from a study of control samples from healthy donors and cancer patients (dated by TCRdb to 2020 to 2021). Libraries were made using the immunoSEQ multiplex PCR assay. TCRdb holds this immuneACCESS table with in-frame rearrangements only. Some clones are missing; in checked studies, unresolved V genes explain under half, and the rest has no known cause. This sample is represented by about 120,000 clones; around 93% of them were singletons. About 1.5% of the sample is in the top ten clones.

The chain is made from TRBV6-1 and TRBJ2-7, with an unclear D gene assignment. The receptor was derived from a middle-aged man with head and neck cancer. The sample consisted of PBMCs. This receptor carries the CDR3 CASSEVSRSSYEQYF. The nucleotide sequence reads as follows: TGTGCCAGCAGTGAAGTGTCCCGAAGCTCCTACGAGCAGTACTTC.